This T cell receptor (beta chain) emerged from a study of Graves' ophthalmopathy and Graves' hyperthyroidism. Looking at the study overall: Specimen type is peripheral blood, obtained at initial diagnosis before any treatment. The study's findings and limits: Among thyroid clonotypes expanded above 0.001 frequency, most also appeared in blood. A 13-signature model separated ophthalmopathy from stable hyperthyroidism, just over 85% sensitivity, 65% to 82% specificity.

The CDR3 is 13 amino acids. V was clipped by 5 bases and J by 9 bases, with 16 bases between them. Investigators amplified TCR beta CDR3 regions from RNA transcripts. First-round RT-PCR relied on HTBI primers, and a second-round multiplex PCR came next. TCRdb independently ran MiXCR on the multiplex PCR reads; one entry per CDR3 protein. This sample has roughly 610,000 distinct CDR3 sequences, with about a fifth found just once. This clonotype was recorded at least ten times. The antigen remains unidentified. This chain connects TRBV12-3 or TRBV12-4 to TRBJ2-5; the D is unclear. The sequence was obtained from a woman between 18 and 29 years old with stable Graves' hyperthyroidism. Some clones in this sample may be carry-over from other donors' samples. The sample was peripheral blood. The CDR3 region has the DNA TGTGCCAGCAGTCGCGACACGGGCGCGGCCCAGTACTTC. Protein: CASSRDTGAAQYF.